This is a list of T cell receptor beta chains from one sample in a study of T-cell reconstitution after alpha-beta-depleted transplantation in children. TCRdb called the PCR reads again in MiXCR, with one record for every CDR3 protein. The repertoire holds approximately 590,000 distinct CDR3 sequences, with roughly a tenth as singletons. This material consisted of PBMCs from the stem cell graft donor, taken from the stem cell graft. The receptors derive from a human donor who donated a stem cell graft to a child with acute myeloid leukemia. The CDR3 runs from the conserved cysteine through the conserved F or W. D genes are given only for firm matches. Rows may omit the clone size; those that give it use once, few, many or a size class.

V gene	clone size	D gene	J gene	CDR3 length	CDR3 protein	CDR3 DNA
TRBV30	-	TRBD2	TRBJ2-7	14	CAWSVDGRGYEQYF	TGTGCCTGGAGTGTAGACGGGAGGGGGTACGAGCAGTACTTC
TRBV11-2	-	-	TRBJ2-7	16	CASSLDGGALRSEQYF	TGTGCCAGCAGCTTAGATGGCGGGGCCCTCAGGTCCGAGCAGTACTTC
TRBV20-1	-	TRBD2	TRBJ2-5	15	CSAPTSGREWETQYF	TGCAGTGCCCCTACTAGCGGGAGAGAATGGGAGACCCAGTACTTC
TRBV29-1	-	TRBD1	TRBJ1-2	13	CSGGRTGPEGYTF	TGCAGCGGAGGAAGGACAGGCCCTGAGGGCTACACCTTC
TRBV5-1	few	-	TRBJ2-1	13	CASSPLWEDEQFF	TGCGCCAGCAGCCCTTTATGGGAAGATGAGCAGTTCTTC
TRBV9	-	-	TRBJ1-6	15	CASSEGGLGNSPLHF	TGTGCCAGCAGCGAGGGGGGCTTAGGTAATTCACCCCTCCACTTT
TRBV15	many	TRBD2	TRBJ2-7	15	CATSRDRTRSYEQYF	TGTGCCACCAGCAGAGATCGGACTAGAAGTTACGAGCAGTACTTC
TRBV29-1	many	-	TRBJ2-1	10	CSVLVNEQFF	TGCAGCGTTCTGGTCAATGAGCAGTTCTTC
TRBV29-1	-	-	TRBJ2-1	15	CSVEQGPSSYNEQFF	TGCAGCGTTGAGCAGGGGCCCAGTTCCTACAATGAGCAGTTCTTC
TRBV27	few	-	TRBJ1-4	16	CASSLGGRVGVVELFF	TGTGCCAGCAGTTTAGGGGGCAGGGTAGGTGTCGTGGAACTGTTTTTT
TRBV27	many	TRBD1	TRBJ2-5	15	CASSPLRQGLKTQYF	TGTGCCAGCAGTCCCCTAAGACAGGGTTTGAAGACCCAGTACTTC
TRBV30	few	TRBD1	TRBJ1-2	13	CAWSVILGQGDTF	TGTGCCTGGAGTGTAATCCTGGGACAGGGAGACACCTTC
TRBV11-2	few	-	TRBJ1-1	15	CASSLDAGLNTEAFF	TGTGCCAGCAGCTTAGATGCAGGCCTGAACACTGAAGCTTTCTTT
TRBV30	-	-	TRBJ2-1	14	CARDTGFSYNEQFF	TGTGCCCGCGATACGGGTTTCTCCTACAATGAGCAGTTCTTC
TRBV29-1	many	-	TRBJ2-1	10	CSVQVTEQFF	TGCAGCGTCCAAGTCACAGAGCAGTTCTTC
TRBV25-1	many	-	TRBJ2-2	17	CASSAPRTVPNTGELFF	TGTGCCAGCAGTGCCCCTCGGACAGTCCCGAACACCGGGGAGCTGTTTTTT
TRBV5-1	-	-	TRBJ2-1	16	CASSNGIVGSYNEQFF	TGCGCCAGCAGTAACGGAATCGTGGGCTCCTACAATGAGCAGTTCTTC
TRBV7-3	-	-	TRBJ2-3	15	CASSQEPTSTDTQYF	TGTGCCAGCAGCCAAGAGCCAACCAGCACAGATACGCAGTATTTT
TRBV20-1	-	TRBD2	TRBJ2-3	15	CSARDPAGVPDTQYF	TGCAGTGCTAGAGATCCGGCGGGAGTACCAGATACGCAGTATTTT
TRBV14	few	TRBD2	TRBJ2-1	15	CASSQPGLAWHEQFF	TGTGCCAGCAGTCAACCGGGACTAGCGTGGCATGAGCAGTTCTTC
TRBV30	-	TRBD2	TRBJ2-4	15	CAWSLAGGAKNIQYF	TGTGCCTGGAGTTTAGCGGGAGGGGCCAAAAACATTCAGTACTTC
TRBV7-8	few	-	TRBJ2-5	15	CASSLDLKGGETQYF	TGTGCCAGCAGCTTAGACTTGAAGGGGGGAGAGACCCAGTACTTC
TRBV3-1	-	TRBD1	TRBJ1-5	19	CASSYRGLGLDNSNQPQHF	TGTGCCAGCAGTTACAGGGGTTTGGGCCTCGACAATAGCAATCAGCCCCAGCATTTT
TRBV6-2/TRBV6-3	few	-	TRBJ1-1	15	CASSYIPGTNTEAFF	TGTGCCAGCAGTTACATCCCCGGGACGAACACTGAAGCTTTCTTT
TRBV24-1	many	-	TRBJ1-5	12	CATSDYNQPQHF	TGTGCCACCAGTGACTACAATCAGCCCCAGCATTTT